One and the same sample provided the 21 T cell receptor beta chains below, sequenced in a study of OX40 agonist ivuxolimab in advanced cancers. The data were produced by immunoSEQ multiplex PCR, yet TCRdb's version contains in-frame clones alone and is incomplete. The table includes around 100,000 clones, roughly 89% detected once. Specimen: CD4+ or CD8+ T cells sorted from blood, collected in a trial of the OX40 agonist ivuxolimab. The receptors shown here come from an adult with an advanced solid tumor such as melanoma, head and neck, liver or kidney cancer.

The chain has TRBV7-9 and TRBJ2-3; 12 bases line up with TRBD2. J lost 3 bases, V lost 7 bases, and 2 bases had no gene match. Per germline, CDR1 SEHNR and CDR2 FQNEAQ (reference sequence). This CDR3 has 14 amino acids. CDR3 DNA: TGTGCCAGCATCGGACTAGCGGGGACAGATACGCAGTATTTT. As protein: CASIGLAGTDTQYF.

The chain joins TRBV9 to TRBJ1-6, with a possible D match to TRBD1 (5 bases). Trimming cost V 0 bases and J 8 bases, with 6 bases left between them. The CDR3 contains 13 residues. Germline values: CDR1 SGDLS, CDR2 YYNGEE. CDR3 DNA sequence: TGTGCCAGCAGCGTAGTGGGGGATTCACCCCTCCACTTT. As protein: CASSVVGDSPLHF. Based on the CDR3 plus reference TRBV9 and TRBJ1-6, the full variable domain is DSGVTQTPKHLITATGQRVTLRCSPRSGDLSVYWYQQSLDQGLQFLIQYYNGEERAKGNILERFSAQQFPDLHSELNLSSLELGDSALYFCASSVVGDSPLHFGNGTRLTVT.

Details on this clone: One end of the junction is discordant with germline, which a read error may explain. The chain joins TRBV7-7 to TRBJ2-3; unclear D gene. This CDR3 is 15 amino acids long. The germline CDR1 and CDR2 sequences are SSHAT and FNYEAQ (reference sequence). The CDR3 sequence: CASSLNPEGTDTQYF. CDR3 coding DNA: TGTGCTAGCAGCTTAAATCCCGAGGGCACAGATACGCAGTATTTT.

The J gene is TRBJ2-1, the V gene TRBV6-6, with a tentative D call TRBD2 (6 bases). V lost 2 bases and J lost 5, with 16 bases in between. The CDR3 totals 16 residues. CDR1 is MNHNY and CDR2 is SVGAGI in the germline V gene (reference sequence). The CDR3 nucleotides read TGTGCCAGCAGTTACCCCCGGGGTAGCGGAAACAATGAGCAGTTCTTC. It specifies CASSYPRGSGNNEQFF.

V gene TRBV5-1 combines with J gene TRBJ2-6; D perhaps matches TRBD1 (6 bases). CDR1 SGHRS and CDR2 YFSETQ come from the germline V gene. The CDR3 extends over 15 amino acids. V dropped 4 bases and J dropped 1 base, with 9 bases sitting between them. CDR3 in amino acids: CASSSQGSGANVLTF. The CDR3 coding sequence is TGCGCCAGCAGCAGCCAGGGGTCTGGGGCCAACGTCCTGACTTTC. Drawing the rest from reference TRBV5-1 and TRBJ2-6, the complete variable domain is KAGVTQTPRYLIKTRGQQVTLSCSPISGHRSVSWYQQTPGQGLQFLFEYFSETQRNKGNFPGRFSGRQFSNSRSEMNVSTLELGDSALYLCASSSQGSGANVLTFGAGSRLTVL.

The V gene is TRBV30, the J gene TRBJ2-4; a possible D gene is TRBD1 (7 bases). V was cut by 7 bases and J by 0 bases, with 10 bases left in between. Germline V gene lookup returns CDR1 GTSNPN and CDR2 SVGIG (reference sequence). This CDR3 spans 13 amino acids. The CDR3 is CAYRGLAKNIQYF. Written as DNA, the CDR3 is TGTGCCTACAGGGGACTAGCCAAAAACATTCAGTACTTC. Filled out from reference TRBV30 and TRBJ2-4, the complete variable domain reads SQTIHQWPATLVQPVGSPLSLECTVEGTSNPNLYWYRQAAGRGLQLLFYSVGIGQISSEVPQNLSASRPQDRQFILSSKKLLLSDSGFYLCAYRGLAKNIQYFGAGTRLSVL.

The chain recombines TRBV10-3 with TRBJ2-6; 8 nucleotides line up with TRBD1. The CDR3 has 14 amino acids. From germline, CDR1 is ENHRY and CDR2 SYGVKD. The junction had 3 bases not matched to a gene; V was cut back by 9 bases and J by 2 bases. CDR3: CAIPTGAGANVLTF. The CDR3 nucleotides read TGTGCCATACCGACAGGGGCTGGGGCCAACGTCCTGACTTTC.

The rearrangement links TRBV4-2 to TRBJ1-1; perhaps TRBD1 as D (5 bases). CDR3 length equals 15 residues. CDR1 is LGHNA, CDR2 YNFKEQ, per germline. V was clipped by 4 bases and J by 3 bases, with 15 bases between them. CDR3 protein: CASSREGGGDTEAFF. DNA for the CDR3: TGTGCCAGCAGCCGAGAAGGTGGGGGGGACACTGAAGCTTTCTTT.

The chain has TRBV7-2 and TRBJ2-5; TRBD2 matches 9 bases. The last part of the DNA fits TRBJ2-7 better; the J call may be wrong. The germline V gene encodes CDR1 SGHTA and CDR2 FQGNSA. The CDR3 has 14 amino acids. The CDR3 bases are TGTGCCAGCAGCTTCTGGACTAGCGCCTACGAGCAGTACTTC. Its protein product is CASSFWTSAYEQYF.

This clone occurred a few times. The V call is TRBV20-1, the J call TRBJ1-2; D not certain. The CDR3 contains 10 residues. Between the trimmed V and J ends, which lost 1 base and 8 bases, there was a span of 5 bases. Per germline, CDR1 DFQATT and CDR2 SNEGSKA (reference sequence). The CDR3 bases are TGCAGTGCTAGAGGAATGGGCTACACCTTC. This gives the protein CSARGMGYTF.

The rearrangement joins TRBV5-1 to TRBJ1-6, with 9 bases identical to TRBD1. Unmatched junction bases numbered 9, after V lost 2 bases and J lost 9 bases. The germline V gene has CDR1 SGHRS and CDR2 YFSETQ. This CDR3 spans 16 amino acids. The CDR3 nucleotides are TGCGCCAGCAGCTTCGGGCTTCCGGGACAGGGTTCACCCCTCCACTTT. Protein: CASSFGLPGQGSPLHF. Drawing the rest from reference TRBV5-1 and TRBJ1-6, the complete variable domain is KAGVTQTPRYLIKTRGQQVTLSCSPISGHRSVSWYQQTPGQGLQFLFEYFSETQRNKGNFPGRFSGRQFSNSRSEMNVSTLELGDSALYLCASSFGLPGQGSPLHFGNGTRLTVT.

This clone was detected only once. The chain uses TRBV5-4 and TRBJ2-5, with no clear D. Germline V gene data show CDR1 as SGHNT and CDR2 as YYREEE (reference sequence). CDR3 size: 14 residues. With 4 bases removed from V and 5 bases from J, the gap between germline ends came to 15 bases. In DNA form, the CDR3 reads TGTGCCAGCAGCGCCGAACCTCTAGGGGAGACCCAGTACTTC. Residues: CASSAEPLGETQYF.

This chain links TRBV6-4 with TRBJ2-5; D gene uncertain. This CDR3 has 14 amino acids. The V and J ends lost 3 bases and 2 bases respectively, with 10 bases between them. In germline, CDR1 is MRHNA, CDR2 SNTAGT. This chain's CDR3 is CASSELFGQETQYF. CDR3 in DNA: TGTGCCAGCAGTGAATTGTTTGGACAAGAGACCCAGTACTTC.

In DNA form, the CDR3 reads TGTGCCAGCAGTGAGGGGACAGGAACCTACGAGCAGTACTTC. Protein: CASSEGTGTYEQYF. The chain links TRBV6-1 to TRBJ2-7; 8 bases match TRBD1. This CDR3 has 14 residues. V lost 3 bases and J lost 2; bases outside the gene matches: 3. Per the germline V gene, CDR1 is MNHNS and CDR2 is SASEGT.

The V and J genes are TRBV7-2 and TRBJ1-5; 9 bases are shared with TRBD1. Germline V CDR1 and CDR2: SGHTA, FQGNSA. The CDR3 loop spans 15 amino acids. V lost 3 bases, J lost 3 bases, and 3 bases stayed unmatched. DNA of the CDR3: TGTGCCAGCAGCTTGGGACAGGGCCTCAATCAGCCCCAGCATTTT. The encoded protein is CASSLGQGLNQPQHF.

DNA of the CDR3: TGCGCCAGCAGCTCGGACAGAAGGTCCTATGGCTACACCTTC. Translated: CASSSDRRSYGYTF. The V call is TRBV5-1, the J call TRBJ1-2; weak D call: TRBD1 (6 bases). Looked up from germline, CDR1 is SGHRS and CDR2 is YFSETQ. CDR3 length equals 14 residues. Trimming stripped 3 bases from V and 4 bases from J, with 13 bases between. The whole variable domain, filled in from reference TRBV5-1 and TRBJ1-2, reads KAGVTQTPRYLIKTRGQQVTLSCSPISGHRSVSWYQQTPGQGLQFLFEYFSETQRNKGNFPGRFSGRQFSNSRSEMNVSTLELGDSALYLCASSSDRRSYGYTFGSGTRLTVV.

V usage is TRBV5-1 and J usage is TRBJ2-1, with TRBD2 matching over 7 bases. CDR3 length equals 14 residues. The V gene's germline CDR1 is SGHRS and CDR2 YFSETQ. After removal of 2 bases from V and 6 bases from J, the junction contained 5 bases not matched to a gene. In DNA, the CDR3 is TGCGCCAGCAGCTTTGGGCGGGAGATCAATGAGCAGTTCTTC. Translated, it gives CASSFGREINEQFF.

The J gene is TRBJ1-1, the V gene TRBV19; 7 nucleotides match TRBD1. This CDR3 contains 13 residues. V lost 9 bases to trimming and J lost 1 base; unmatched junction nucleotides: 5. Germline V CDR1 and CDR2: LNHDA, SQIVND (reference sequence). DNA of the CDR3: TGTGCCAGCCGGGAGGGGGCGAACACTGAAGCTTTCTTT. It encodes CASREGANTEAFF.

The chain couples TRBV19 to TRBJ1-2; 10 bases match TRBD1. Germline-derived CDR1 and CDR2 are LNHDA and SQIVND (reference sequence). V shed 7 bases and J 8 bases; nucleotides not matched to a gene: 13. This CDR3 region has 15 residues. The chain's CDR3 is CASKTGTGASDGYTF. As DNA, the CDR3 is TGTGCCAGTAAAACCGGGACAGGGGCCTCTGACGGCTACACCTTC.

DNA of the CDR3: TGTGCCAGTAGTGAATCCTACCGCACAGATACGCAGTATTTT. It specifies CASSESYRTDTQYF. The chain links TRBV19 to TRBJ2-3; D is uncertain. Germline V gene sequence: CDR1 LNHDA, CDR2 SQIVND (reference sequence). Trimming took 5 bases from V and 1 from J, leaving 10 bases between them. The CDR3 totals 14 residues.

This rearrangement joins TRBV10-3 to TRBJ1-6; no clear D gene. V lost 5 bases, J lost 5 bases, and 10 bases lay in between. CDR1 is ENHRY and CDR2 is SYGVKD in the germline V gene. There are 14 residues in the CDR3. The DNA of the CDR3 is TGTGCCATCAGTTTAAGCGGCGATAATTCACCCCTCCACTTT. It encodes CAISLSGDNSPLHF.